The clone carrying this T cell receptor (beta chain) was seen more than once but under ten times. Its antigen is as yet unknown. The sequenced fragment ends 3 residues before the CDR3 boundary, so the rest is inferred from the germline J gene. This entry belongs to a study of T cell clonality in common variable immunodeficiency. Study results and limitations: Fewer TCRbeta clones were shared among CVID subjects than controls. Reportedly, TCR beta sequences from common variable immunodeficiency showed fewer deletions and N-nucleotide insertions. Compared with healthy controls, CVID subjects showed increased TCRbeta clonality, mostly in about a third.

Looked up from germline, CDR1 is DFQATT and CDR2 is SNEGSKA (reference sequence). The trim removed 3 bases at V and 6 bases at J, leaving 12 bases unmatched. This CDR3 is 16 amino acids long. Produced via immunoSEQ multiplex PCR; TCRdb's table is partial and in-frame only. Altogether 15,000 to 20,000 clones were found in the sample, and no singletons occur. Diagnosis required reduced IgG, IgA and/or IgM with specific antibody deficiency. CVID subjects had received replacement immunoglobulin for at least one year. This clonotype was obtained from a human donor with common variable immunodeficiency. This sequence joins TRBV20-1 and TRBJ2-1; 9 bases fit TRBD2. The sequencing sample was made of peripheral blood mononuclear cells. CDR3: CSASSSGAPYVNEQFF. The sequenced CDR3 bases are TGCAGTGCTAGTTCTAGCGGGGCTCCTTACGTCAATGAG.